A single TCR beta chain is shown here with its context. Its cognate antigen is unknown. The sample originates from a study of beta chain features in type 1 diabetes. CDR1 is SGHNT and CDR2 is YYREEE in the germline V gene (reference sequence). The CDR3 has 15 residues. V lost 0 bases and J 0 bases, leaving 10 bases between the germline ends. Study-level results: Patients with Type 1 diabetes showed moderately but significantly shorter TCRB CDR3s in all four CD4+ subsets.

What was sequenced were expressed TCRB transcripts, since all of the isolated RNA had been reverse transcribed. The table came from immunoSEQ multiplex PCR; TCRdb's copy has only in-frame clones and leaves some out. Of under 400,000 clones detected, around 19% appear once; the ten largest clones hold 0.044%. Stem cell-like memory, regulatory, central memory and naive CD4+ cells were sorted via CD45RO/CCR7/CD25/CD127/CD95/CD27. The V gene is TRBV5-4, the J gene TRBJ2-7; D may be TRBD2 (6 bases). The sequenced sample was naive CD4+ T cells from blood. The source of this sequence is a woman aged 18-30 years in good health. The CDR3 DNA reads as TGTGCCAGCAGCTTGGATGGGGGAGGCTCCTACGAGCAGTACTTC. Encoded protein: CASSLDGGGSYEQYF.